The 19 T cell receptor beta chains in this list originate from one sample, sequenced in a study of T cell responses to AZD1222 COVID-19 vaccine. Measured with immunoSEQ multiplex PCR; TCRdb has only the in-frame clones, and not every one. The sample lists fewer than 150,000 clones, less than 90% occurring once. The specimen was peripheral blood, collected on day 0 of AZD1222 vaccination. The receptors derive from an adult in good health.

This chain joins TRBV30 and TRBJ1-3; a possible D gene is TRBD1 (5 bases). This CDR3 region has 13 residues. CDR1 GTSNPN and CDR2 SVGIG come from the germline V gene (reference sequence). With 1 base removed from V and 4 bases from J, the gap between germline ends came to 8 bases. CDR3 loop: CAWSDGAGNTIYF. In nucleotides, the CDR3 is TGTGCCTGGAGTGATGGGGCCGGAAACACCATATATTTT.

This chain uses TRBV7-8 with TRBJ1-1; D unresolved. This CDR3 is built from 15 residues. Germline V CDR1 and CDR2: SGHVS, FQNEAQ. The V and J ends lost 1 base and 0 bases respectively, with 9 bases between them. The CDR3 spells CASSLVPRMNTEAFF. CDR3 DNA: TGTGCCAGCAGCTTAGTGCCCAGGATGAACACTGAAGCTTTCTTT.

V and J are TRBV25-1 and TRBJ1-2, with 10 bases aligning to TRBD1. Trimming removed 2 bases from V and 5 bases from J; junction bases left unmatched: 8. The CDR3 contains 16 residues. Germline CDR1 MGHDK, CDR2 SYGVNS. As DNA, the CDR3 is TGTGCCAGCAGTGAAGGCGGGACAGGGGTAGGTTATGGCTACACCTTC. This translates into CASSEGGTGVGYGYTF.

V usage is TRBV4-1 and J usage is TRBJ2-7, with unresolved D. V was shortened by 1 base and J by 5 bases, with 15 bases between the two germline ends. CDR1 is MGHRA, CDR2 YSYEKL, per germline. The CDR3 extends over 15 amino acids. The CDR3 is CASSQARWISHEQYF. In nucleotides, the CDR3 is TGCGCCAGCAGCCAAGCCCGATGGATTTCTCACGAGCAGTACTTC.

CDR3 bases: TGTGCCAGCAGTTACCCATCCTATGGCTACACCTTC. As protein: CASSYPSYGYTF. The chain recombines TRBV6-2 or TRBV6-3 with TRBJ1-2; D not certain. The CDR3 covers 12 residues. V lost 2 bases and J 4 bases, leaving 5 bases between the germline ends. Looked up from germline, CDR1 is MNHEY and CDR2 is SVGEGT.

About this clone: One end of the junction does not line up with germline, which may come from a read error. This sequence joins TRBV7-7 and TRBJ1-4; D not resolved. In germline, CDR1 is SSHAT, CDR2 FNYEAQ (reference sequence). The CDR3 runs to 13 residues. CDR3 region: CASSPREGEKLFF. CDR3 DNA sequence: TGTGCTAGCAGCCCCCGTGAGGGTGAAAAACTGTTTTTT.

Only one count was recorded for this clone. The chain joins TRBV5-4 to TRBJ2-3, with 10 bases fitting TRBD2. The CDR3 has 17 residues. Germline V gene data show CDR1 as SGHNT and CDR2 as YYREEE (reference sequence). With V trimmed by 1 base and J by 2 bases, 7 bases remained unmatched. Here the CDR3 reads CASSLRTSGTVTDTQYF. CDR3 in DNA: TGTGCCAGCAGCTTGCGTACTAGCGGGACAGTCACAGATACGCAGTATTTT.

This clone was counted only a few times. CDR3 coding DNA: TGTGCCAGCAGCAAAGTGGGACAGGTGGGAGAGACCCAGTACTTC. Protein sequence: CASSKVGQVGETQYF. The genes are TRBV21-1 and TRBJ2-5; the table names TRBD1, a call not compared with the DNA. TRBV21-1 is assigned pseudogene status. This CDR3 has 15 residues.

The chain recombines TRBV2 with TRBJ2-7, with 7 bases identical to TRBD1. This CDR3 is 14 amino acids long. Germline CDR1 is SNHLY and CDR2 is FYNNEI. V lost 3 bases and J lost 2; bases outside the gene matches: 4. The DNA of the CDR3 is TGTGCCAGCAGTGATTACGGACAGGCCTACGAGCAGTACTTC. Translating gives CASSDYGQAYEQYF.

The CDR3 protein is CASSGGIAKNIQYF. In nucleotides, the CDR3 is TGCGCCAGCAGCGGGGGTATAGCCAAAAACATTCAGTACTTC. J is TRBJ2-4 and V is TRBV5-1; D may be TRBD1 or TRBD2 (5 bases each). This CDR3 is 14 amino acids long. The ends were cut back, 4 bases at V and 0 bases at J, with 8 bases in the middle. CDR1 and CDR2 from the germline V gene are SGHRS and YFSETQ. The variable domain in full, with the rest retrieved from reference TRBV5-1 and TRBJ2-4, is KAGVTQTPRYLIKTRGQQVTLSCSPISGHRSVSWYQQTPGQGLQFLFEYFSETQRNKGNFPGRFSGRQFSNSRSEMNVSTLELGDSALYLCASSGGIAKNIQYFGAGTRLSVL.

The rearrangement links TRBV3-1 (or the pseudogene TRBV3-2) to TRBJ1-3; a possible D gene is TRBD1 (6 bases). The CDR3 extends over 14 amino acids. V was clipped by 3 bases and J by 3 bases, with 9 bases between them. Germline V gene data show CDR1 as LGHDT and CDR2 as YNNKEL (reference sequence). CDR3 residues: CASSQAGVGNTIYF. The CDR3 coding sequence is TGTGCCAGCAGCCAGGCAGGGGTTGGAAACACCATATATTTT.

This chain joins TRBV28 and TRBJ2-7; D not certain. V was cut by 2 bases and J by 3 bases, with 8 bases left in between. The V gene's germline CDR1 is MDHEN and CDR2 SYDVKM. CDR3 length: 13 residues. The DNA for the CDR3 is TGTGCCAGCAGTTTAGCGCCTATCTACGAGCAGTACTTC. Translating gives CASSLAPIYEQYF.

This sequence joins TRBV7-9 and TRBJ1-1; D call uncertain. The CDR3 runs 18 residues. V was shortened by 5 bases and J by 1 base, with 23 bases between the two germline ends. Germline V gene lookup returns CDR1 SEHNR and CDR2 FQNEAQ (reference sequence). The CDR3 spells CASSHSLLGTVQNTEAFF. CDR3 bases: TGTGCCAGCAGCCACTCCCTGTTGGGAACAGTACAGAACACTGAAGCTTTCTTT.

The chain couples TRBV6-5 to TRBJ2-2; TRBD1 aligns across 11 bases. Trimming removed 6 bases from V and 7 bases from J; junction bases left unmatched: 7. The CDR3 totals 15 residues. Germline V gene sequence: CDR1 MNHEY, CDR2 SVGAGI. Here the CDR3 DNA reads TGTGCCAGCAGCCCGGACAGGGGGCGGATCGGGGAGCTGTTTTTT. Translated: CASSPDRGRIGELFF.

The rearrangement uses TRBV5-1 and TRBJ2-7; a possible D gene is TRBD1 (6 bases). V lost 0 bases and J 2 bases, leaving 12 bases between the germline ends. The germline V gene has CDR1 SGHRS and CDR2 YFSETQ. The CDR3 contains 15 residues. CDR3 nucleotides: TGCGCCAGCAGCTTGGGAGGGGGACGAACCTACGAGCAGTACTTC. Translated, it gives CASSLGGGRTYEQYF.

The J gene is TRBJ2-7, the V gene TRBV10-1; TRBD1 matches at 8 bases. J was trimmed by 3 bases and V by 6 bases; bases with no gene match: 7. Germline loops: CDR1 WNHNN, CDR2 SYGVQD (reference sequence). The CDR3 is made up of 14 amino acids. The CDR3 sequence: CASSPGQGGYEQYF. CDR3 DNA: TGCGCCAGCAGCCCCGGACAGGGTGGCTACGAGCAGTACTTC.

The genes are TRBV11-3 and TRBJ2-1; D tentatively reads TRBD1 or TRBD2 (5 bases each). This CDR3 has 13 amino acids. Per the germline V gene, CDR1 is SGHNT and CDR2 is YENEEA. V was trimmed by 5 bases and J by 10 bases, leaving 15 bases between them. The CDR3 is CASSILTGTEQFF. DNA for the CDR3: TGTGCCAGCAGCATCCTAACCGGGACCGAGCAGTTCTTC.

The rearrangement uses TRBV11-3 and TRBJ1-6, with a weak D call TRBD1 (6 bases). V lost 0 bases to trimming and J lost 10 bases, with 7 bases between them. Looked up from germline, CDR1 is SGHNT and CDR2 is YENEEA. The CDR3 loop spans 13 amino acids. CDR3 bases: TGTGCCAGCAGCTTAGATGGGGGCTCACCCCTCCACTTT. Translating gives CASSLDGGSPLHF.

This clone appeared once. V gene TRBV11-3 combines with J gene TRBJ2-2; perhaps TRBD1 as D (5 bases). The CDR3 is 15 amino acids. V lost 4 bases and J 4 bases, leaving 13 bases between the germline ends. Germline CDR1 reads SGHNT; CDR2 reads YENEEA. The CDR3 coding sequence is TGTGCCAGCAGCTATACAGGCCATGCCACCGGGGAGCTGTTTTTT. This gives the protein CASSYTGHATGELFF.